Listed below are T cell receptor beta chains from one sample, sequenced in a study of OX40 agonist ivuxolimab in advanced cancers. Repertoires were generated with immunoSEQ multiplex PCR, while TCRdb's copy carries only in-frame clones and drops some. The repertoire holds tens of thousands of clones, approximately 86% seen once, with around 8.8% in the top ten. The material was CD4+ or CD8+ T cells sorted from blood, obtained in a trial of the OX40 agonist ivuxolimab. The receptors originated from an adult with an advanced solid tumor such as melanoma, head and neck, liver or kidney cancer. CDR3s include the opening cysteine and the closing phenylalanine or tryptophan. Each record gives: V gene, J gene, clone size, D gene, CDR3 protein, CDR3 DNA. The D gene is left open where the match is weak. Clone size is given for some rows only: seen once, a few or many times, or a class if the clone is expanded.

TRBV6-6,TRBJ2-2,-,-,CASSYRPNTGELFF,TGTGCCAGCAGTTACCGGCCGAACACCGGGGAGCTGTTTTTT
TRBV13,TRBJ2-3,-,TRBD1,CASSLAQGATDTQYF,TGTGCCAGCAGCTTAGCGCAGGGGGCAACAGATACGCAGTATTTT
TRBV6-6,TRBJ2-3,-,-,CASSKLAGLVTDTQYF,TGTGCCAGCAGTAAACTGGCGGGGTTGGTGACAGATACGCAGTATTTT
TRBV10-3,TRBJ2-6,-,TRBD1,CAINPGQDTSGANVLTF,TGTGCCATCAACCCGGGACAGGATACCTCTGGGGCCAACGTCCTGACTTTC
TRBV25-1,TRBJ1-1,-,-,CASSARAEAFF,TGTGCCAGCAGTGCTCGGGCTGAAGCTTTCTTT
TRBV6-5,TRBJ1-5,-,-,CASSTLWEQPQHF,TGTGCCAGCAGCACCCTTTGGGAACAGCCCCAGCATTTT
TRBV7-9,TRBJ2-1,-,TRBD2,CASRASGGYYNEQFF,TGTGCCAGCAGAGCTAGCGGGGGGTACTACAATGAGCAGTTCTTC
TRBV4-1,TRBJ2-5,-,TRBD2,CASSEGPAGGQETQYF,TGCGCCAGCAGCGAAGGGCCAGCGGGGGGGCAAGAGACCCAGTACTTC
TRBV2,TRBJ2-2,-,-,CASLKDDNSGELFF,TGTGCCAGCCTAAAAGACGACAATTCCGGGGAGCTGTTTTTT
TRBV20-1,TRBJ1-2,-,-,CSARYTGSYTF,TGCAGTGCTAGATACACAGGGAGTTACACCTTC
TRBV10-2,TRBJ2-2,-,TRBD2,CASNNGGARELFF,TGCGCCAGCAACAACGGGGGGGCCCGGGAGCTGTTTTTT
TRBV10-1,TRBJ2-7,-,-,CASSEGYIGSSYEQYF,TGCGCCAGCAGCGAGGGGTACATCGGGTCCTCCTACGAGCAGTACTTC
TRBV11-2,TRBJ2-5,few,TRBD1,CASSSTRDRGQETQYF,TGTGCCAGCAGCTCCACCCGGGACAGGGGGCAAGAGACCCAGTACTTC
TRBV7-2,TRBJ2-6,-,-,CASSLGGLGSGANVLTF,TGTGCCAGCAGCTTAGGGGGGCTGGGCTCTGGGGCCAACGTCCTGACTTTC
TRBV9,TRBJ2-1,-,TRBD2,CTSTPGGGANEQFF,TGTACCAGCACGCCGGGCGGGGGGGCAAATGAGCAGTTCTTC
TRBV5-4,TRBJ2-7,few,-,CASSFKSSSYEQYF,TGTGCCAGCAGCTTTAAAAGTTCTTCCTACGAGCAGTACTTC
TRBV7-2,TRBJ2-1,once,TRBD1,CASSYGDREEFF,TGTGCCAGCAGCTACGGGGACAGGGAAGAGTTCTTC
TRBV7-9,TRBJ1-5,-,-,CASSLGGLGNQPQHF,TGTGCCAGCAGCTTAGGGGGACTTGGCAATCAGCCCCAGCATTTT
TRBV27,TRBJ1-5,-,-,CASSIQGQPQHF,TGTGCCAGCAGTATACAGGGACAGCCCCAGCATTTT
TRBV18,TRBJ1-2,-,TRBD1,CASSPASGQGNYGYTF,TGTGCCAGCTCACCAGCTTCGGGACAGGGCAACTATGGCTACACCTTC
TRBV7-9,TRBJ1-5,-,-,CASQPLGWALSNQPQHF,TGTGCCAGCCAACCCCTTGGATGGGCTCTTAGCAATCAGCCCCAGCATTTT
TRBV19,TRBJ2-7,-,TRBD1,CASSTGTGSYEQYF,TGTGCCAGTAGTACCGGGACAGGGTCCTACGAGCAGTACTTC
TRBV2,TRBJ2-3,-,TRBD2,CASRPIAGTDTQYF,TGTGCCAGCAGGCCCATAGCGGGGACAGATACGCAGTATTTT
TRBV28,TRBJ2-2,-,-,CASSPQIGGAGELFF,TGTGCCAGCAGTCCTCAGATAGGGGGGGCCGGGGAGCTGTTTTTT
TRBV27,TRBJ1-2,-,-,CASSLSGPDGYTF,TGTGCCAGCAGTTTATCGGGGCCGGATGGCTACACCTTC
TRBV7-8,TRBJ2-3,-,TRBD2,CASSLLTSGGLSTDTQYF,TGTGCCAGCAGCTTATTAACTAGCGGGGGGCTTAGCACAGATACGCAGTATTTT
TRBV10-3,TRBJ1-2,-,-,CAIQTLLPDGYTF,TGTGCCATCCAAACCCTACTTCCTGATGGCTACACCTTC
TRBV7-9,TRBJ1-4,-,-,CASSPRDGGYDEKLFF,TGTGCCAGCAGCCCCCGGGATGGGGGTTATGATGAAAAACTGTTTTTT
TRBV11-2,TRBJ2-5,once,-,CASSFLGAYQETQYF,TGTGCCAGCAGCTTTCTCGGGGCTTATCAAGAGACCCAGTACTTC
TRBV5-4,TRBJ1-1,-,-,CASSLGAAEAFF,TGTGCCAGCAGCTTGGGAGCGGCTGAAGCTTTCTTT
TRBV19,TRBJ1-2,-,TRBD1,CASSIRQGTGYTF,TGTGCCAGTAGTATAAGACAGGGTACCGGCTACACCTTC
TRBV29-1,TRBJ1-2,-,-,CSARGDSGYTF,TGCAGCGCCCGTGGTGACAGCGGCTACACCTTC
TRBV27,TRBJ1-6,once,TRBD1,CASSTGQGYNSPLHF,TGTGCCAGCAGTACCGGACAGGGTTATAATTCACCCCTCCACTTT
TRBV20-1,TRBJ2-3,-,-,CSAEQGNTQYF,TGCAGTGCTGAACAGGGAAATACGCAGTATTTT
TRBV7-2,TRBJ2-1,-,-,CASSEGGYSYNEQFF,TGTGCCAGCAGCGAGGGGGGGTACTCCTACAATGAGCAGTTCTTC
TRBV27,TRBJ1-4,-,-,CASSHLATNEKLFF,TGTGCCAGCAGTCACCTTGCAACTAATGAAAAACTGTTTTTT
TRBV29-1,TRBJ1-2,-,-,CSVDNRANYGYTF,TGCAGCGTTGATAACAGGGCTAACTATGGCTACACCTTC
TRBV5-1,TRBJ2-3,-,-,CASSLEGQGTDTQYF,TGCGCCAGCAGCTTGGAAGGGCAGGGGACAGATACGCAGTATTTT
TRBV10-2,TRBJ1-5,-,-,CASRGGGRNQPQHF,TGCGCCAGCAGGGGTGGGGGGCGCAATCAGCCCCAGCATTTT
TRBV9,TRBJ2-7,large,-,CASSVGPTYEQYF,TGTGCCAGCAGCGTAGGGCCGACATACGAGCAGTACTTC
TRBV7-2,TRBJ2-1,-,-,CASSFDSSDHNEQFF,TGTGCCAGCAGCTTCGACAGCTCAGATCACAATGAGCAGTTCTTC
TRBV13,TRBJ2-7,-,TRBD2,CASSSSGGAIYEQYF,TGTGCCAGCAGCTCAAGCGGGGGGGCCATCTACGAGCAGTACTTC
TRBV27,TRBJ2-7,-,TRBD1,CASSLTLQGPNLSYEQYF,TGTGCCAGCAGTTTAACATTACAGGGGCCAAATCTCTCCTACGAGCAGTACTTC
TRBV19,TRBJ1-1,-,-,CASSPPGGRTEAFF,TGTGCCAGTAGCCCCCCGGGGGGACGGACTGAAGCTTTCTTT
TRBV7-6,TRBJ2-1,-,-,CASSLGDKSGEQFF,TGTGCCAGCAGCTTAGGGGATAAGAGTGGTGAGCAGTTCTTC
TRBV7-9,TRBJ2-2,-,TRBD1,CASSLAATGMPGELFF,TGTGCCAGCAGCTTAGCTGCGACAGGGATGCCCGGGGAGCTGTTTTTT
TRBV6-5,TRBJ1-4,-,-,CASSYSYPNEKLFF,TGTGCCAGCAGTTACTCATATCCTAATGAAAAACTGTTTTTT
TRBV28,TRBJ2-3,-,-,CASSLGADTQYF,TGTGCCAGCAGTTTGGGAGCAGATACGCAGTATTTT
TRBV9,TRBJ2-3,-,-,CASSYSGGSTDTQYF,TGTGCCAGCAGCTATAGTGGGGGGTCCACAGATACGCAGTATTTT